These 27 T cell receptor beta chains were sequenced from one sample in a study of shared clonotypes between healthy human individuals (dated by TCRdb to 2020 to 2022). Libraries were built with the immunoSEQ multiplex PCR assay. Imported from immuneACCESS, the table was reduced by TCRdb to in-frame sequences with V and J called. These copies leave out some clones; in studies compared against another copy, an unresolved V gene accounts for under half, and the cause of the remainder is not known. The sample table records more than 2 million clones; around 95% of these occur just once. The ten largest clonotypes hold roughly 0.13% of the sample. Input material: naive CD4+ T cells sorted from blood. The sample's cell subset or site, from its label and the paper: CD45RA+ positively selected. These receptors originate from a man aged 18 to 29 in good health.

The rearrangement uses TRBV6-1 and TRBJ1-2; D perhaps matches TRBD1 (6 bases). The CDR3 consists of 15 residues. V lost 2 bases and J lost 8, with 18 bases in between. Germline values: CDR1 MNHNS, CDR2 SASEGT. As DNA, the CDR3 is TGTGCCAGCAGTGAATGGGGGGCAGGGACTAGAGGCTACACCTTC. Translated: CASSEWGAGTRGYTF.

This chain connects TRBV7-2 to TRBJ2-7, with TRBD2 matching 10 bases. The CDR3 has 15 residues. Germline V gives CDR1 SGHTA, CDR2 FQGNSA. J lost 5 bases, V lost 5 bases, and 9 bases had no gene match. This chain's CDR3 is CASSPLAGAIHEQYF. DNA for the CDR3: TGTGCCAGCAGCCCTCTAGCGGGAGCAATCCACGAGCAGTACTTC.

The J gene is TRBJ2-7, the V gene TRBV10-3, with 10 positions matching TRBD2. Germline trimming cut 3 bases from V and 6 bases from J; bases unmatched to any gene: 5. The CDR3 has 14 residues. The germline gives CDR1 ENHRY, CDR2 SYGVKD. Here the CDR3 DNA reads TGTGCCATCAGTGATCTAGCGGGAGAAGGCGAGCAGTACTTC. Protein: CAISDLAGEGEQYF.

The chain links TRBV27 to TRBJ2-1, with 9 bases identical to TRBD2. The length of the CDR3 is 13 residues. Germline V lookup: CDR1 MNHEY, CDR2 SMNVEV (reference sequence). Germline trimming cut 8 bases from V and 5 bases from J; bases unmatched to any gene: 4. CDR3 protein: CASLASGNNEQFF. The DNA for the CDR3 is TGTGCCAGCCTGGCTAGCGGGAACAATGAGCAGTTCTTC.

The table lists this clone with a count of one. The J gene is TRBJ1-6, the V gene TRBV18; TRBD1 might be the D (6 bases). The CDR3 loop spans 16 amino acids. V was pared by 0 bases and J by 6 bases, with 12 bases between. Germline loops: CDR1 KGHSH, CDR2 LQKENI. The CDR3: CASSPPNRATNSPLHF. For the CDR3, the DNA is TGTGCCAGCTCACCACCGAACAGGGCAACTAATTCACCCCTCCACTTT.

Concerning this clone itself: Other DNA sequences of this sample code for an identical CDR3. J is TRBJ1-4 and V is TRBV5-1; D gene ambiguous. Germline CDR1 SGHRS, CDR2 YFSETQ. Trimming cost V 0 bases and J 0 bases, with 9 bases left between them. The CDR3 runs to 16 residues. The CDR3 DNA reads TGCGCCAGCAGCTTGGCCGGCGGTGCAACTAATGAAAAACTGTTTTTT. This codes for CASSLAGGATNEKLFF.

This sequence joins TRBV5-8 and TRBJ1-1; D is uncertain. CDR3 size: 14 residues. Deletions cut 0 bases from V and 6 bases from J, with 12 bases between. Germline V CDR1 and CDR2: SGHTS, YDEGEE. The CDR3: CASSLALEGSEAFF. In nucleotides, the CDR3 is TGTGCCAGCAGCTTGGCCTTGGAGGGATCTGAAGCTTTCTTT.

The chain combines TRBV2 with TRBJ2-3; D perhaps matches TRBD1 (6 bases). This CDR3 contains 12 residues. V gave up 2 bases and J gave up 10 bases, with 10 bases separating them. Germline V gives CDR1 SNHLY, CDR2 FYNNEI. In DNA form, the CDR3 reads TGTGCCAGCAGTGAAAGGGGGATAGCGCAGTATTTT. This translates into CASSERGIAQYF.

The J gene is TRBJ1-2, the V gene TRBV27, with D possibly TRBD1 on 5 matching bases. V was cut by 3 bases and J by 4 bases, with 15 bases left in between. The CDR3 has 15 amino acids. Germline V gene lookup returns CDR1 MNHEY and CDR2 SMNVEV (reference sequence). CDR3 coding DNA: TGTGCCAGCAGTTTCCGGGACCCTCCGGTCTATGGCTACACCTTC. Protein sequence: CASSFRDPPVYGYTF.

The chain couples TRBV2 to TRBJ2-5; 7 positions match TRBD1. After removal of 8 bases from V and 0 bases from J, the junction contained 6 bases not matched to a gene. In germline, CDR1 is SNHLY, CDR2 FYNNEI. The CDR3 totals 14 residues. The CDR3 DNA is TGTGCCAGCCCTAGGGGACAGCACCAAGAGACCCAGTACTTC. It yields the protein CASPRGQHQETQYF.

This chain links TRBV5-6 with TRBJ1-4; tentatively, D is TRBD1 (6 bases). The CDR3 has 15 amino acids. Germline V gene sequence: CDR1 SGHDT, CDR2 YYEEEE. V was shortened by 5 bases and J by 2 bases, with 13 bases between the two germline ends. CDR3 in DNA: TGTGCCAGCAGTCCTAGACAGGTGACTAATGAAAAACTGTTTTTT. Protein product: CASSPRQVTNEKLFF.

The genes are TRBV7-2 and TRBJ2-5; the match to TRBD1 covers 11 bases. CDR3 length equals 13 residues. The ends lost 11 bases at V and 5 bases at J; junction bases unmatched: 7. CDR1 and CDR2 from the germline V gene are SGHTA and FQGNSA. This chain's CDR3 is CAGGTGGRETQYF. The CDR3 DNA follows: TGTGCCGGAGGGACAGGGGGTCGCGAGACCCAGTACTTC.

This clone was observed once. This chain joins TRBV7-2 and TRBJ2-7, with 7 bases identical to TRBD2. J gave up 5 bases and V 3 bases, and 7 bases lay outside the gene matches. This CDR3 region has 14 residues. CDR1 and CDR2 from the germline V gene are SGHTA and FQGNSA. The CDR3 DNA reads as TGTGCCAGCAGCTTGAACGGTGGGAGGGACGAGCAGTACTTC. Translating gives CASSLNGGRDEQYF.

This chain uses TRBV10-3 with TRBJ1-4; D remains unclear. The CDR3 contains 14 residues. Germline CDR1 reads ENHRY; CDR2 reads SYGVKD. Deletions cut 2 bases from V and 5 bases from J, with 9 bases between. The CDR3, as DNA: TGTGCCATCAGTGAGGGGGAGCTGAATGAAAAACTGTTTTTT. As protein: CAISEGELNEKLFF.

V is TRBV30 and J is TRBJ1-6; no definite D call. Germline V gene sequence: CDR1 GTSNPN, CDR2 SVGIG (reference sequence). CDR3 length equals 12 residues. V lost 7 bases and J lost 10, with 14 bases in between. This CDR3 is CASGRMESPLHF. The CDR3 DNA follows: TGTGCCTCGGGCCGGATGGAGTCACCCCTCCACTTT. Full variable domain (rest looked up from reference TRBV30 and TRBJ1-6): SQTIHQWPATLVQPVGSPLSLECTVEGTSNPNLYWYRQAAGRGLQLLFYSVGIGQISSEVPQNLSASRPQDRQFILSSKKLLLSDSGFYLCASGRMESPLHFGNGTRLTVT.

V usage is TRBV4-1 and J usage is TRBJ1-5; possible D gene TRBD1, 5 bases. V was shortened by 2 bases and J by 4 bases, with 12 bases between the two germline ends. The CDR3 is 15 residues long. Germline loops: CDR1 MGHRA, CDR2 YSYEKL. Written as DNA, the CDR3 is TGCGCCAGCAGCCAATGGGGACTACCAAATCAGCCCCAGCATTTT. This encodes CASSQWGLPNQPQHF.

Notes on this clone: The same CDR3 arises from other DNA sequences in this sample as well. CDR3 DNA sequence: TGTGCCAGCAGCCTCGGTTTAGCGGGAGGGTCCTACGAGCAGTACTTC. Amino acid sequence: CASSLGLAGGSYEQYF. V is TRBV5-4 and J is TRBJ2-7; TRBD2 aligns across 11 bases. The germline CDR1 and CDR2 sequences are SGHNT and YYREEE (reference sequence). This CDR3 comprises 16 residues. Unmatched junction bases numbered 7, after V lost 4 bases and J lost 1 base.

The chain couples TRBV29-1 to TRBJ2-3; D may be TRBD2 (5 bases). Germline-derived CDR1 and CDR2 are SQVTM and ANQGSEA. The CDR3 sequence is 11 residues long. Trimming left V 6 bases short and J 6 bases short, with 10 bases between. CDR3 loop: CSVRRGDTQYF. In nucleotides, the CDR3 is TGCAGCGTGAGACGAGGGGATACGCAGTATTTT.

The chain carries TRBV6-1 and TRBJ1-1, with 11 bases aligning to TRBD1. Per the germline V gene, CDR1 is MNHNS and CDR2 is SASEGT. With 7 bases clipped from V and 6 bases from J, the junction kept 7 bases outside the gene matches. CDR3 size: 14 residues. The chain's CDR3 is CASTKDRGQAEAFF. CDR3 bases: TGTGCCAGCACCAAGGACAGGGGGCAGGCTGAAGCTTTCTTT.

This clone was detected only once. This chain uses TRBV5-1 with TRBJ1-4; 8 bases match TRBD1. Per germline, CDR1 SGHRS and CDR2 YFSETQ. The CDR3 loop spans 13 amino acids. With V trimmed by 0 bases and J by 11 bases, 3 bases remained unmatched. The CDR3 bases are TGCGCCAGCAGCTTGGATACAGGGGGGAAACTGTTTTTT. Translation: CASSLDTGGKLFF.

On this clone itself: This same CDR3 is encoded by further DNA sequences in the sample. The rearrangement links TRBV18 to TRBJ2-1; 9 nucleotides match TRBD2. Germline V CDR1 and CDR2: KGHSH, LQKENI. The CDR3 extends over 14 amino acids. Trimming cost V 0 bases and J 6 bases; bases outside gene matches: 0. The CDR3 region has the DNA TGTGCCAGCTCACCACCGACTAGCGGCAATGAGCAGTTCTTC. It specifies CASSPPTSGNEQFF.

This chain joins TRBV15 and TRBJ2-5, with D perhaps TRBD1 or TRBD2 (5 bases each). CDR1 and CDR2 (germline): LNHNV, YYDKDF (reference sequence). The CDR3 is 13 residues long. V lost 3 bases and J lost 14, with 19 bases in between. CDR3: CATSRGDGLGPYF. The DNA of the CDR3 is TGTGCCACCAGCAGGGGGGACGGCCTAGGCCCTTACTTC.

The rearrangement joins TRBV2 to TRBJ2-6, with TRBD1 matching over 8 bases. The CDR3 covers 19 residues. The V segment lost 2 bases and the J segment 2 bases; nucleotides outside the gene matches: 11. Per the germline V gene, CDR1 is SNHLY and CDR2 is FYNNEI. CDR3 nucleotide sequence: TGTGCCAGCAGTGAATTTGGGTCAGGGGGCCTTCCTGGGGCCAACGTCCTGACTTTC. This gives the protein CASSEFGSGGLPGANVLTF. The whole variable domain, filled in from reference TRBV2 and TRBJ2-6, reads EPEVTQTPSHQVTQMGQEVILRCVPISNHLYFYWYRQILGQKVEFLVSFYNNEISEKSEIFDDQFSVERPDGSNFTLKIRSTKLEDSAMYFCASSEFGSGGLPGANVLTFGAGSRLTVL.

CDR3 sequence reads: CSVEGGQGAAYEQYF. The CDR3 nucleotides read TGCAGCGTTGAAGGGGGACAGGGGGCAGCCTACGAGCAGTACTTC. This chain uses TRBV29-1 with TRBJ2-5, with 12 nucleotides matching TRBD1. The tail of the sequence fits TRBJ2-7 better, so the J call may be wrong. The CDR3 runs to 15 residues. Germline values: CDR1 SQVTM, CDR2 ANQGSEA.

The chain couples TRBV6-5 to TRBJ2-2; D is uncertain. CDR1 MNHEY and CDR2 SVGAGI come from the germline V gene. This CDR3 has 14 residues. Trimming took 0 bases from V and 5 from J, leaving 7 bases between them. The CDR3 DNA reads TGTGCCAGCAGTTACTCAGTAGTGACCGGGGAGCTGTTTTTT. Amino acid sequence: CASSYSVVTGELFF.

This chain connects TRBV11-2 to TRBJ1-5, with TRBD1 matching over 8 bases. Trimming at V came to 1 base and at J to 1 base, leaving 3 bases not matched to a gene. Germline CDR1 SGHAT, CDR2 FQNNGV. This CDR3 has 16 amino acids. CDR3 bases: TGTGCCAGCAGCTTAGGGACAGGGATGAGCAATCAGCCCCAGCATTTT. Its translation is CASSLGTGMSNQPQHF. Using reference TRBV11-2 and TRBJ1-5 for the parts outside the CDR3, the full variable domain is EAGVAQSPRYKIIEKRQSVAFWCNPISGHATLYWYQQILGQGPKLLIQFQNNGVVDDSQLPKDRFSAERLKGVDSTLKIQPAKLEDSAVYLCASSLGTGMSNQPQHFGDGTRLSIL.

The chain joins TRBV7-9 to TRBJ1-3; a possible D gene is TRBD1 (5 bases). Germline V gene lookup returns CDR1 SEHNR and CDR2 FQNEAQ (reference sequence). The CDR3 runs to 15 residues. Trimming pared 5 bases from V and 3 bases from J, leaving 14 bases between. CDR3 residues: CASSAPGLHGNTIYF. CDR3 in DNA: TGTGCCAGCAGCGCCCCGGGACTGCATGGAAACACCATATATTTT.